Presented here are 15 T cell receptor beta chains from one specimen sequenced in a study of blood T cells in healthy people across ages. A J-beta primer mix and a sample-barcoded 5' primer were used in a second PCR of about 7 to 12 cycles. Each CDR3 protein gets one entry after TCRdb re-called the 5' RACE reads with MiXCR. The sample consists of about 1.1 million distinct CDR3 sequences, around two fifths of them appearing once. The sequenced material came from blood. The receptor source for this set is a man younger than 30 in good health.

The chain recombines TRBV5-1 with TRBJ2-4, with D maybe TRBD1 (5 bases). Judging by the DNA end, TRBJ2-7 fits better; the J call may be wrong. The CDR3 contains 14 residues. Germline V gives CDR1 SGHRS, CDR2 YFSETQ. As DNA, the CDR3 is TGCGCCAGCAGCGGAGTGCAGGGTGTGGGCGAGCAGTACTTC. It translates to CASSGVQGVGEQYF.

The J gene is TRBJ1-2, the V gene TRBV7-2, with a tentative D call TRBD1 (6 bases). The CDR3 sequence is 16 residues long. The germline V gene has CDR1 SGHTA and CDR2 FQGNSA. Trimming pared 7 bases from V and 0 bases from J, leaving 18 bases between. CDR3 DNA sequence: TGTGCCAGCACCCGCCAGGCACAGGGAACTAACTATGGCTACACCTTC. Translating it yields CASTRQAQGTNYGYTF.

This clonotype was seen repeatedly, ten times or more. J is TRBJ2-6 and V is TRBV9; D remains ambiguous. The CDR3 is 14 amino acids. Trimming removed 4 bases from V and 0 bases from J, with 5 bases in between. Germline V gene data show CDR1 as SGDLS and CDR2 as YYNGEE. The CDR3: CASSRSSGANVLTF. The CDR3 DNA reads TGTGCCAGCAGCAGATCCTCTGGGGCCAACGTCCTGACTTTC.

This clonotype has a handful of counts. The chain recombines TRBV11-2 with TRBJ2-1; 10 bases are a match to TRBD2. The germline CDR1 and CDR2 sequences are SGHAT and FQNNGV. The CDR3 spans 20 residues. V dropped 1 base and J dropped 4; count of bases not matched to a gene: 16. CDR3 sequence (DNA): TGTGCCAGCAGCTTAGCCCCAATCAAGCGGGGGGGCTTTAGTTACAATGAGCAGTTCTTC. Translated: CASSLAPIKRGGFSYNEQFF.

This clonotype was counted only a few times. The chain joins TRBV25-1 to TRBJ2-1; possibly TRBD1 for D (7 bases). Trimming stripped 3 bases from V and 12 bases from J, with 18 bases between. CDR1 MGHDK and CDR2 SYGVNS come from the germline V gene. This CDR3 comprises 14 residues. In DNA form, the CDR3 reads TGTGCCAGCAGTGAGGGACAGCGGGTAAGAGGGCAGTTCTTC. It yields the protein CASSEGQRVRGQFF.

To note about this clonotype: Germline is not matched at one junction end, which may reflect a read error. The chain is built from TRBV4-2 and TRBJ1-4, with 9 bases aligning to TRBD1. The CDR3 sequence is 17 residues long. From germline, CDR1 is LGHNA and CDR2 YNFKEQ. The CDR3 loop is CASSPPGQGPKNVKLFF. DNA for the CDR3: TGTGCCAGCAGCCCCCCGGGACAGGGACCGAAAAATGTAAAACTGTTTTTT.

This clonotype was detected ten times or more. This chain uses TRBV11-1 with TRBJ2-3; 11 bases fit TRBD2. The germline CDR1 and CDR2 sequences are SGHAT and FQDESV (reference sequence). Trimming cost V 7 bases and J 4 bases; bases outside gene matches: 4. The CDR3 is 14 amino acids. As DNA, the CDR3 is TGTGCCAGCACCCCGGGACTAGCGGCAGATACGCAGTATTTT. As protein: CASTPGLAADTQYF.

This chain joins TRBV4-2 and TRBJ2-4, with D possibly matching TRBD1 (7 bases). TRBJ2-5 matches the DNA end more closely, so the J call is doubtful. The CDR3 contains 14 residues. CDR1 is LGHNA, CDR2 YNFKEQ, per germline. The CDR3 DNA sequence: TGTGCCAGCAGCCAAGGCGGGACAGAACAGACCCAGTACTTC. Encoded protein: CASSQGGTEQTQYF.

The CDR3 here is CASSSQLAGFYNEQYF. The DNA for the CDR3 is TGTGCCAGCAGCTCCCAACTAGCGGGGTTCTACAATGAGCAGTACTTC. The chain carries TRBV7-9 and TRBJ2-5, with 10 bases matching TRBD2. The CDR3 extends over 16 amino acids. The germline V gene encodes CDR1 SEHNR and CDR2 FQNEAQ (reference sequence). V shed 4 bases, J shed 11 bases, and the junction held 16 bases outside the gene matches.

The V gene is TRBV10-3, the J gene TRBJ2-3, with D possibly matching TRBD1 (6 bases). Trimming shortened V by 3 bases and J by 3 bases, and 13 bases separated the two germline ends. This CDR3 has 15 amino acids. Germline-derived CDR1 and CDR2 are ENHRY and SYGVKD. The CDR3 reads CAISDPRGRTDTQYF. The CDR3 DNA reads TGTGCCATCAGTGACCCCAGGGGCCGTACAGATACGCAGTATTTT.

The chain carries TRBV7-2 and TRBJ2-3; D gene unclear. The length of the CDR3 is 13 residues. Trimming left V 5 bases short and J 0 bases short, with 6 bases between. Looked up from germline, CDR1 is SGHTA and CDR2 is FQGNSA. DNA of the CDR3: TGTGCCAGCAGCCCCCAAAGCACAGATACGCAGTATTTT. Translating gives CASSPQSTDTQYF.

The chain carries TRBV7-2 and TRBJ2-1; perhaps TRBD2 as D (7 bases). The V gene's germline CDR1 is SGHTA and CDR2 FQGNSA. V was pared by 5 bases and J by 7 bases, with 24 bases between. The CDR3 is 17 amino acids. DNA of the CDR3: TGTGCCAGCAGCCCATCCCTAGTAGGCGGGGGCCGAAATGAGCAGTTCTTC. This gives the protein CASSPSLVGGGRNEQFF.

The gene calls are TRBV20-1 and TRBJ2-5; a weak D match, TRBD1 (6 bases). V was pared by 1 base and J by 5 bases, with 17 bases between. There are 15 residues in the CDR3. Looked up from germline, CDR1 is DFQATT and CDR2 is SNEGSKA (reference sequence). The CDR3 is CSARGQYREFETQYF. In DNA, the CDR3 is TGCAGTGCTAGAGGCCAATACAGGGAATTCGAGACCCAGTACTTC.

J is TRBJ2-1 and V is TRBV6-2 or TRBV6-3, with a possible D match to TRBD2 (5 bases). The CDR3 loop spans 17 amino acids. Looked up from germline, CDR1 is MNHEY and CDR2 is SVGEGT. V was cut by 4 bases and J by 0 bases, with 16 bases left in between. Here the CDR3 reads CASSSPLRASSYNEQFF. The CDR3 DNA reads as TGTGCCAGCAGTTCCCCTCTGAGGGCGAGCTCCTACAATGAGCAGTTCTTC.

J is TRBJ2-4 and V is TRBV9, with D unresolved. The J call may be in error: the DNA end matches TRBJ2-5 better. The CDR3 loop spans 15 amino acids. Germline CDR1 reads SGDLS; CDR2 reads YYNGEE. The CDR3 sequence is CASSVESSEQETQYF. In DNA form, the CDR3 reads TGTGCCAGCAGCGTAGAGAGCAGCGAACAAGAGACCCAGTACTTC.